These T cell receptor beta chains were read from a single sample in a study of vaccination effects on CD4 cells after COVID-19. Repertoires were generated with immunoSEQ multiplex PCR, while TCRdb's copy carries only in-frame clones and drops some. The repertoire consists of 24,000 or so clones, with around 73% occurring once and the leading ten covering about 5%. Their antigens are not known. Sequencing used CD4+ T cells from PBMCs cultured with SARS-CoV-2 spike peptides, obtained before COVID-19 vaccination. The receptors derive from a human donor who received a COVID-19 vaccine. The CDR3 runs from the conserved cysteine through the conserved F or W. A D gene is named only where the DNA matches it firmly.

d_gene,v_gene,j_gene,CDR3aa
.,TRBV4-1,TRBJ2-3,CASSQDGAGSTDTQYF
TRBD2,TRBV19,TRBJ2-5,CASSPSRGETQYF
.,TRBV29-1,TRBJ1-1,CSVIGAVKYSTEAFF
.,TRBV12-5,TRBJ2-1,CASGQGTGNNEQFF
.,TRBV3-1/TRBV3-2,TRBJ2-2,CASSPMGTGELFF
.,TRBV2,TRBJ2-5,CAGGVGGGRETQYF
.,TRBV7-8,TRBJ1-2,CASSLGGTNYGYTF
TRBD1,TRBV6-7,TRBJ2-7,CASSYADRGRKYEQYF
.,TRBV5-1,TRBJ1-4,CASSFNYISGADEKLFF
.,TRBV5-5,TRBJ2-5,CASSLGWAGETQYF
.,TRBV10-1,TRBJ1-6,CASSEQNSPLHF
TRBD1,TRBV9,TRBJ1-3,CASSVGQGLSTIYF
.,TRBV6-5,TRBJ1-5,CASSYSQGYNQPQHF
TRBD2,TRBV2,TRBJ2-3,CASSEGLANRDTQYF
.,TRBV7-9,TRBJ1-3,CASSLALVGNTIYF
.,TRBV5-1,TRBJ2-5,CASRVRGGFQETQYF
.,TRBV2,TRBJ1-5,CASTALNSNQPQHF
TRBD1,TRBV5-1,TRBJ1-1,CATAQGGMNTEAFF
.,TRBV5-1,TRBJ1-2,CASSLWQGLGYGYTF
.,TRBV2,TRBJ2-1,CASSGSQGNEQFF
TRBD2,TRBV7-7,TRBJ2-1,CASSLPVAGGVSYNEQFF
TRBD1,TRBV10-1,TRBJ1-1,CASSLTGDMNTEAFF
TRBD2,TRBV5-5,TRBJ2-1,CASSPTSGGIFYNEQFF
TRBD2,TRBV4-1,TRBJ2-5,CASSLGPSGGVWETQYF
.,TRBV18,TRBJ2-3,CASSPTGDTQYF
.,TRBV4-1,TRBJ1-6,CASRQWGQGNSPLHF
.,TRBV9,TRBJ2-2,CASSAQGSGELFF
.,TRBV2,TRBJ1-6,CASRDSVNSPLHF
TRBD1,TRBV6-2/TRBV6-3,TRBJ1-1,CASSFGTANTEAFF
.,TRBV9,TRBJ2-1,CASSVNAGGYNEQFF
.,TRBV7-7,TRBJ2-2,CASSLARGTGELFF
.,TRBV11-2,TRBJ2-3,CASSWSAAPIFTDTQYF
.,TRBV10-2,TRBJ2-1,CASSESKPLVRDNEQFF
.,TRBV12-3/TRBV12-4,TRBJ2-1,CASSFGAGNEQFF
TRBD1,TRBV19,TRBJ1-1,CASMGDRGLWTEAFF
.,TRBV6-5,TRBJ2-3,CASSDVTDTQYF
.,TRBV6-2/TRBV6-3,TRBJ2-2,CASSPLAPGELFF
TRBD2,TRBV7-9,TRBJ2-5,CASSSSGGAGGETQYF
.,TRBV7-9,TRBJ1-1,CASSIRALNTEAFF
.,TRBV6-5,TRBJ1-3,CASSSQSGNTIYF
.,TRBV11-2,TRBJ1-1,CASSFDRNTEAFF
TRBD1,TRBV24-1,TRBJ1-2,CATSDHSTGGNGYTF
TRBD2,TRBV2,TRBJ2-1,CAGRTSGRFNEQFF
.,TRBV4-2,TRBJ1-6,CASSQDRPGDNSPLHF
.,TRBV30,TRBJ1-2,CAWMGQANYGYTF